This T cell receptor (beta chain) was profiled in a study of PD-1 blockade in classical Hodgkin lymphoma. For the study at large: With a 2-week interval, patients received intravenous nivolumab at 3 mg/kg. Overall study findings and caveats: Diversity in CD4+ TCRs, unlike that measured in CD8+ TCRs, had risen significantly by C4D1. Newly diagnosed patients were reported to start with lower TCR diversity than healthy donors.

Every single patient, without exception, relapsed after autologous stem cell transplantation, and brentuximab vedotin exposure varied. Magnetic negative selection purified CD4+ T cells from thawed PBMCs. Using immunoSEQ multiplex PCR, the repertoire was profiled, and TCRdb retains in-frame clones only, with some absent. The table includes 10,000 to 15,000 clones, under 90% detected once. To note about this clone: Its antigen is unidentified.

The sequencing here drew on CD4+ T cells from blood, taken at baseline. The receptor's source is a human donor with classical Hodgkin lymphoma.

As DNA, the CDR3 is TGCGCCAGCAGCTTGGGGTCAGGGGTGGATTCACCCCTCCACTTT. Its translation is CASSLGSGVDSPLHF. The chain combines TRBV5-1 with TRBJ1-6, with D tentatively TRBD1 (6 bases). Germline V gene data show CDR1 as SGHRS and CDR2 as YFSETQ. This CDR3 has 15 amino acids. The V and J ends lost 0 bases and 8 bases respectively, with 12 bases between them.